The clone carrying this TCR beta chain was seen a handful of times. Its antigen is as yet unknown. This sample is drawn from a study of blood T cells in healthy people across ages. The CDR3 spans 17 residues. Germline V gene data show CDR1 as MNHEY and CDR2 as SVGAGI. V was clipped by 4 bases and J by 2 bases, with 21 bases between them. Next came a second PCR, run for about 6 to 11 cycles, which used a sample-barcoded 5' primer along with a J-beta primer mix. Sequencing of every sample gave 2.5 million or more CDR3-containing paired-end reads. MiXCR was run by TCRdb on the 5' RACE reads, yielding one entry per CDR3 protein. This sample yields over 1,200,000 distinct CDR3 sequences, of which 59% are seen a single time; 6.5% to 8.5% belongs to the top ten. Study-level results: Diversity of TCR beta per million T cells declined in a roughly linear way with age.

The origin of this receptor is a man between 18 and 29 years old in good health. J is TRBJ2-7 and V is TRBV6-5, with a tentative D call TRBD2 (6 bases). Sequencing was carried out using blood. The CDR3 DNA sequence: TGTGCCAGCAGTTCCGTGACTGAGCTCGGGAGTACCTACGAGCAGTACTTC. Its translation: CASSSVTELGSTYEQYF.